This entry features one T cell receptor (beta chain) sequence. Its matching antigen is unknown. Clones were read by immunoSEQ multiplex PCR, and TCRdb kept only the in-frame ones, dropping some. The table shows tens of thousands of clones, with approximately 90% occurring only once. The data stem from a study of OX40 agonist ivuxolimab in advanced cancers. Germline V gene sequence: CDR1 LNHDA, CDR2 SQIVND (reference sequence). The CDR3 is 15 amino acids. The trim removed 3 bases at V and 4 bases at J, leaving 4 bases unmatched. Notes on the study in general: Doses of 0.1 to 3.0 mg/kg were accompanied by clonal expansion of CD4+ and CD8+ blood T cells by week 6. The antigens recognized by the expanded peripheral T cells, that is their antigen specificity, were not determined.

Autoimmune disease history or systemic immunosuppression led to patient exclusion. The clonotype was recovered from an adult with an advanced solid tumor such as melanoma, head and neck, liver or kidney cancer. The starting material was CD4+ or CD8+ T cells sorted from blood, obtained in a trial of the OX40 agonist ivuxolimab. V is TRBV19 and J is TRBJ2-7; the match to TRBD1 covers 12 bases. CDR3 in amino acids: CASSIGDRGLYEQYF. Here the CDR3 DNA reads TGTGCCAGTAGTATTGGGGACAGGGGGCTTTACGAGCAGTACTTC.